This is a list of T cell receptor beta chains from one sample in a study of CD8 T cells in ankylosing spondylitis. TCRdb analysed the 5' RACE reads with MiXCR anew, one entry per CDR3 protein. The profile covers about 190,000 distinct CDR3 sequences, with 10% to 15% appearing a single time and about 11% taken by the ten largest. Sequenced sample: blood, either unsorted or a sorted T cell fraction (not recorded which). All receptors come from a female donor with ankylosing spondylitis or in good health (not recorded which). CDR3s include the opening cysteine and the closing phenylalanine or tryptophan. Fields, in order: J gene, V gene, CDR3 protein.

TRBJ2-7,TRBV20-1,CSARSGGRDEQYF
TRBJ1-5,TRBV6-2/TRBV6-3,CASSSGEWQPQHF
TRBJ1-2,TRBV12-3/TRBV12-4,CASTGTAVVGYTF
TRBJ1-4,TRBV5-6,CASSSAGANEKLFF
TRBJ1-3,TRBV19,CASSIDLNRASGNTIYF
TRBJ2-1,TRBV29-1,CSGIPSGSQNEQFF
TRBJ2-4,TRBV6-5,CASSWGRTEKDIQYF
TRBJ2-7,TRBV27,CASSRRIPPYEQYF
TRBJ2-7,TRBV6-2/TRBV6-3,CASSSPGPDIYEQYF
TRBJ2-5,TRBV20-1,CSAGRDREETQYF
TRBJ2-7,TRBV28,CASSFWPLDSYEQYF
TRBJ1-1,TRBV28,CASSLMGGTEAFF
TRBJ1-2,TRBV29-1,CSVDTGQNYGYTF
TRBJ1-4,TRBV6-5,CASSYQGTPGGEKLFF
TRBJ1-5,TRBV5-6,CASSRLTGGLRQPQHF
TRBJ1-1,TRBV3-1,CASSQSDFATEAFF
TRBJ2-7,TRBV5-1,CASSFGGALIEQYF
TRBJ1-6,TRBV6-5,CASSYSIGGNSPLHF
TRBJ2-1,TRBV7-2,CASSLANSYNEQFF
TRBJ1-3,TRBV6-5,CASSYSAGSGYTIYF
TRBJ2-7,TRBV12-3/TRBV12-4,CAIRFPPSPGLPSYEQYF
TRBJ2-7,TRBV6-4,CASRWTADSGEQYF
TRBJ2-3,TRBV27,CASSRPGTGADTQYF
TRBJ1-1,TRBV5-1,CASSLNGGLRTEAFF
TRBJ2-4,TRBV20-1,CSARERTVAKNIQYF
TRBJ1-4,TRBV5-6,CASSQTGTNEKLFF
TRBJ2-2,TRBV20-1,CSARGGVQGAPFTGELFF
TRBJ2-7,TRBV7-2,CASSRDLSSYEQYF
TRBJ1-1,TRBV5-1,CASSSAGQGEAFF
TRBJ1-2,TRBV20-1,CSARFEGMLGYGYTF
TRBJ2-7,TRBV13,CASSPLDVQGLYEQYF
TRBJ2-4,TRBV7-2,CASSSGLTRAKNIQYF
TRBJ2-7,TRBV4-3,CASSPQAGLNYEQYF
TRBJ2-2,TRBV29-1,CSVGEVSLNTGELFF
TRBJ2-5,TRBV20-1,CSARGGRDQETQYF
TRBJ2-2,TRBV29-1,CSSRGAGVTGELFF
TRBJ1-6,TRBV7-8,CASSLVVLNSPLHF
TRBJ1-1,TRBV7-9,CASSLGGVGLNTEAFF
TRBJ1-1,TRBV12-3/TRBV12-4,CASSPDRYTEAFF
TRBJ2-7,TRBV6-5,CASSYSGRYEQYF
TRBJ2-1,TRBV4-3,CASSQETGVYNEQFF
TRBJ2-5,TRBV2,CASSPQGTQQETQYF
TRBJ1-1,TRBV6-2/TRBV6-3,CASSLGSEAFF
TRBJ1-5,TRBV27,CASSPDTASHQPQHF
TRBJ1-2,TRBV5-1,CASSSSTGSNYGYTF
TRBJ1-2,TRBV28,CASRSHTGEGYTF
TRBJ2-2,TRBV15,CATSRDERAGELFF
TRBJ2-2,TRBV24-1,CATSDAGQGLTGELFF
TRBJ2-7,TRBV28,CASRSPASQAGEQYF
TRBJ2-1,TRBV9,CASSTRGDEQFF
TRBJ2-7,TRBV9,CASSVGAGDYEQYF
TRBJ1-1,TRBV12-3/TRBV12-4,CASRGDRIGMNTEAFF
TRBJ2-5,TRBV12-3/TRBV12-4,CASSFISETQYF
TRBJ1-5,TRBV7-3,CASSLRPDQPQHF
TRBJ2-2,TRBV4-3,CASSQDRSTGELFF
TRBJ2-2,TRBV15,CATEWTGGTGELFF
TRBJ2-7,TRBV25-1,CASSEWRVGQGPHEQYF
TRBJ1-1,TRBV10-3,CAISQTGQANTEAFF
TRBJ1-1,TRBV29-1,CSGIITLNTEAFF
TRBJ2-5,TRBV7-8,CASSLDSGGETQYF